The rows below give T cell receptor beta chains drawn from one sample of a study of blood T cell repertoires in COVID-19. The method was immunoSEQ multiplex PCR; TCRdb's version includes in-frame clones alone and lacks a portion of them. The table shows tens of thousands of clones, with around 90% occurring only once. Sequenced input: peripheral blood. The receptors shown here come from a man aged 55 to 70 with COVID-19, enrolled during active disease. Each CDR3 is given with its conserved first and last residue. D genes are given only for firm matches. Clone size is not always given. Where it is, it says once, few, many or a class for expanded clones.

clone size,V gene,D gene,J gene,CDR3 protein,CDR3 DNA
few,TRBV9,TRBD2,TRBJ2-6,CASSPSELARSLSGANVLTF,TGTGCCAGCAGCCCCTCTGAACTAGCGAGATCTCTCTCTGGGGCCAACGTCCTGACTTTC
-,TRBV11-3,-,TRBJ2-5,CASSSQGGPWETQYF,TGTGCCAGCAGCTCCCAGGGAGGCCCGTGGGAGACCCAGTACTTC
-,TRBV10-3,TRBD1,TRBJ1-2,CAISEPDRTGPDGYTF,TGTGCCATCAGTGAGCCCGACCGGACAGGTCCGGACGGCTACACCTTC
-,TRBV12-3/TRBV12-4,-,TRBJ2-2,CASSWQYPGELFF,TGTGCCAGCAGTTGGCAATATCCCGGGGAGCTGTTTTTT
-,TRBV7-2,-,TRBJ1-5,CASSLGRFQPQHF,TGTGCCAGCAGCCTGGGCCGTTTTCAGCCCCAGCATTTT
-,TRBV11-3,-,TRBJ1-6,CASSPQGPNSPLHF,TGTGCCAGCAGCCCGCAGGGTCCAAATTCACCCCTCCACTTT
once,TRBV19,TRBD2,TRBJ2-2,CASSYSSGSANTGELFF,TGTGCCAGTAGTTATTCTAGCGGAAGCGCGAACACCGGGGAGCTGTTTTTT
-,TRBV25-1,-,TRBJ2-5,CASSEESAAGLDF,TGTGCCAGCAGTGAAGAGTCGGCAGCGGGCCTCGACTTC
-,TRBV5-6,-,TRBJ1-2,CASSLPGGGNYGYTF,TGTGCCAGCAGCCTCCCGGGGGGAGGTAACTATGGCTACACCTTC
-,TRBV7-8,TRBD1,TRBJ2-7,CASRSTGEKGSYEQYF,TGTGCCAGCAGGTCAACAGGGGAAAAGGGCTCCTACGAGCAGTACTTC
-,TRBV9,TRBD2,TRBJ2-2,CASSETSGPTGELFF,TGTGCCAGCAGCGAGACTAGCGGGCCCACCGGGGAGCTGTTTTTT
-,TRBV19,TRBD2,TRBJ2-6,CASRPASGGTSGANVLTF,TGTGCCAGTAGGCCGGCTAGCGGGGGTACCTCTGGGGCCAACGTCCTGACTTTC
-,TRBV4-1,-,TRBJ2-7,CASSQDGRGYEQYF,TGCGCCAGCAGCCAAGACGGCAGGGGATACGAGCAGTACTTC
-,TRBV28,-,TRBJ1-5,CASRDSFNQPQHF,TGTGCCAGCAGGGACAGCTTCAATCAGCCCCAGCATTTT
-,TRBV9,-,TRBJ1-4,CASSVGGGEGEKLFF,TGTGCCAGCAGCGTAGGTGGGGGCGAGGGTGAAAAACTGTTTTTT
-,TRBV5-1,TRBD1,TRBJ1-5,CASSLGQGGQPQHF,TGCGCCAGCAGCCTCGGACAGGGCGGACAGCCCCAGCATTTT
-,TRBV10-3,-,TRBJ1-1,CAISSGVNEAFF,TGTGCCATCAGCTCAGGGGTTAATGAAGCTTTCTTT
-,TRBV9,TRBD1,TRBJ2-7,CASSVGNGDRGYEQYF,TGTGCCAGCAGCGTAGGCAACGGGGACAGGGGCTACGAGCAGTACTTC
-,TRBV29-1,-,TRBJ1-1,CSVVGGSRLKNTEAFF,TGCAGCGTTGTTGGAGGTTCGCGTTTGAAAAACACTGAAGCTTTCTTT
once,TRBV6-6,-,TRBJ2-7,CASSPDRSLRTEQYF,TGTGCCAGCAGTCCCGACAGGAGTCTACGTACCGAGCAGTACTTC
-,TRBV23-1,-,TRBJ2-7,CASSQLGGAYEQYF,TGCGCCAGCAGTCAATTAGGGGGGGCCTACGAGCAGTACTTC
-,TRBV28,-,TRBJ1-2,CASSSDSHGYTF,TGTGCCAGCAGTTCGGACAGCCATGGCTACACCTTC
-,TRBV13,TRBD2,TRBJ2-2,CASSSGLAGGRNTGELFF,TGTGCCAGCAGCTCGGGACTAGCGGGAGGGAGGAACACCGGGGAGCTGTTTTTT
-,TRBV24-1,TRBD2,TRBJ2-1,CASGLAGANEQFF,TGTGCCAGCGGACTAGCGGGAGCCAATGAGCAGTTCTTC
-,TRBV6-5,TRBD1,TRBJ2-7,CASSFLQGTYEQYF,TGTGCCAGCAGTTTCTTACAGGGGACCTACGAGCAGTACTTC
-,TRBV5-1,TRBD1,TRBJ1-2,CASSLPGGAPYGYTF,TGCGCCAGCAGCTTGCCAGGGGGCGCCCCGTATGGCTACACCTTC
-,TRBV10-3,-,TRBJ1-1,CAISGGGNTEAFF,TGTGCCATCAGTGGGGGAGGTAACACTGAAGCTTTCTTT
-,TRBV5-6,-,TRBJ1-5,CASSLGEGRAQPQHF,TGTGCCAGCAGCTTGGGTGAGGGGAGGGCTCAGCCCCAGCATTTT
-,TRBV14,-,TRBJ2-7,CASSQMSYGEQYF,TGTGCCAGCAGCCAAATGTCATACGGCGAGCAGTACTTC
-,TRBV7-6,TRBD2,TRBJ2-4,CASSLGASGGKNIQYF,TGTGCCAGCAGCTTAGGGGCTAGCGGGGGCAAAAACATTCAGTACTTC
-,TRBV19,TRBD1,TRBJ1-5,CASSILGQPTYWPQHF,TGTGCCAGTAGTATCCTGGGACAGCCGACCTATTGGCCCCAGCATTTT
-,TRBV5-4,TRBD2,TRBJ2-1,CASSLGLAGGQAYNEQFF,TGTGCCAGCAGCTTGGGACTAGCGGGAGGGCAAGCCTACAATGAGCAGTTCTTC
-,TRBV27,TRBD1,TRBJ2-1,CASSLFRGYEQFF,TGTGCCAGCAGTTTATTCAGGGGGTACGAGCAGTTCTTC
-,TRBV29-1,-,TRBJ2-1,CSTGNEQFF,TGCAGTACGGGTAATGAGCAGTTCTTC
-,TRBV20-1,-,TRBJ2-5,CSAERETQYF,TGCAGTGCAGAACGGGAGACCCAGTACTTC
-,TRBV10-3,TRBD2,TRBJ2-3,CAISESSGSGTDTQYF,TGTGCCATCAGTGAGTCAAGCGGGAGTGGTACAGATACGCAGTATTTT
-,TRBV10-3,TRBD1,TRBJ1-1,CAISRQGEAMNTEAFF,TGTGCCATCAGCCGACAGGGGGAGGCCATGAACACTGAAGCTTTCTTT
-,TRBV5-1,-,TRBJ1-2,CASSLEGVGYTF,TGCGCCAGCAGCTTGGAAGGGGTTGGCTACACCTTC
-,TRBV12-3/TRBV12-4,TRBD1,TRBJ2-7,CASRAGTGNEQYF,TGTGCCAGCAGGGCCGGGACAGGGAACGAGCAGTACTTC
-,TRBV28,-,TRBJ1-3,CASSLIINSGNTIYF,TGTGCCAGCAGCCTAATTATCAACTCTGGAAACACCATATATTTT
-,TRBV5-1,-,TRBJ2-3,CASRGPSTDTQYF,TGCGCCAGCCGCGGGCCTAGCACAGATACGCAGTATTTT
-,TRBV5-1,TRBD2,TRBJ2-1,CASSLAGTSGRGRINEQFF,TGCGCCAGCAGCTTGGCCGGGACTAGCGGGAGAGGGAGAATCAATGAGCAGTTCTTC
-,TRBV29-1,TRBD1,TRBJ2-7,CSAGQGPSSYEQYF,TGCAGCGCGGGACAGGGGCCGAGCTCCTACGAGCAGTACTTC
-,TRBV5-6,-,TRBJ1-1,CASSLVRNTEAFF,TGTGCCAGCAGCTTGGTCAGGAACACTGAAGCTTTCTTT
-,TRBV28,TRBD1,TRBJ1-2,CASITGDRGYGYTF,TGTGCCAGCATCACAGGGGACAGGGGTTATGGCTACACCTTC
-,TRBV27,TRBD1,TRBJ2-1,CASKLQGRHEQFF,TGTGCCAGCAAACTACAGGGGCGGCATGAGCAGTTCTTC
once,TRBV7-9,-,TRBJ1-5,CASSFGSQPQHF,TGTGCCAGCAGCTTTGGGAGCCAGCCCCAGCATTTT
-,TRBV28,-,TRBJ1-2,CASTIGGNYGYTF,TGTGCCAGCACCATAGGGGGTAACTATGGCTACACCTTC
-,TRBV7-7,TRBD2,TRBJ2-1,CASSPGGGRKNEQFF,TGTGCTAGCAGCCCCGGGGGCGGGAGGAAGAATGAGCAGTTCTTC
-,TRBV7-9,-,TRBJ1-5,CASSLEGVSGRQPQHF,TGTGCCAGCAGCTTAGAGGGGGTCAGTGGGCGTCAGCCCCAGCATTTT
few,TRBV28,TRBD1,TRBJ1-2,CASSFSRQGYYGYTF,TGTGCCAGCAGTTTCTCAAGACAGGGCTACTATGGCTACACCTTC
-,TRBV6-2/TRBV6-3,TRBD2,TRBJ2-1,CASSYPTSASVYNEQFF,TGTGCCAGCAGTTACCCGACTAGCGCCTCTGTCTACAATGAGCAGTTCTTC
-,TRBV27,-,TRBJ2-4,CASSPLLPENIQYF,TGTGCCAGCAGTCCCCTTCTACCGGAAAACATTCAGTACTTC
-,TRBV5-1,TRBD1,TRBJ2-1,CASRVTGVDEQFF,TGCGCCAGCAGGGTGACAGGGGTAGATGAGCAGTTCTTC